This T cell receptor (beta chain) originates from a study of T-cell memory formation after mild COVID-19. A single record per CDR3 protein comes from TCRdb applying MiXCR to the 5' RACE reads. Here the sample spans more than 250,000 distinct CDR3 sequences, 15% to 20% being singletons. The CDR3 is 14 residues long. V shed 6 bases and J 6 bases; nucleotides not matched to a gene: 7. CDR1 and CDR2 from the germline V gene are DFQATT and SNEGSKA (reference sequence). The sequence came from a man aged 18 to 29 who had mild COVID-19 (a few samples of this study predate the infection). Cell type and time point are not known. The sample taken for sequencing was PBMCs or a T cell subset sorted from them (not recorded which). The chain employs TRBV20-1 and TRBJ2-2, with TRBD1 identical over 10 bases. The DNA for the CDR3 is TGCAGTGCCCAAGACAGGGGGCCCTCCGGGGAGCTGTTTTTT. Residues: CSAQDRGPSGELFF.